This TCR beta chain was recorded in a study of monozygotic twins with inflammatory bowel disease. Study-wide points: Healthy twins showed more clonotype sharing with others than IBD patients, especially patients with disease activity.

This CDR3 region has 16 residues. Concerning this clonotype: Antigen unknown.

Template switching introduced UMIs that contain a 6-nucleotide sample barcode. For each CDR3 protein, TCRdb gives one entry from its re-call of the 5' RACE reads, without DNA. The repertoire shows 160,000 or so distinct CDR3 sequences; the top ten hold 2% to 3%. This sequence joins TRBV12-3 or TRBV12-4 and TRBJ2-1; TCRdb outputs TRBD2, but without DNA this stays unchecked. Sequencing was performed on blood. The TCR sequence derives from a human donor with ulcerative colitis or Crohn's disease, or a healthy co-twin of an affected twin (not recorded which). The CDR3 sequence: CASSLRRGEGYNEQFF.